The 20 T cell receptor beta chains listed next were all sequenced from one sample in a study of cytomegalovirus exposure and HLA in healthy donors. PCR involved 60 Vbeta and 13 Jbeta primers. Only in-frame clones appear in the TCRdb table, and some are missing; sequencing was by immunoSEQ multiplex PCR. This sample has around 99,000 clones, with around 74% found just once. Sequencing input: PBMCs. These receptor sequences come from a man in his forties or fifties in good health and CMV-seropositive.

This sequence joins TRBV18 and TRBJ2-7, with D unclear. Germline CDR1 is KGHSH and CDR2 is LQKENI. The CDR3 sequence is 14 residues long. V dropped 3 bases and J dropped 3 bases, with 12 bases sitting between them. The CDR3, as DNA: TGTGCCAGCTCACCTCCCACGGTCTACTACGAGCAGTACTTC. Its translation: CASSPPTVYYEQYF.

The genes are TRBV6-1 and TRBJ1-1; D unclear. With 7 bases removed from V and 0 bases from J, the gap between germline ends came to 15 bases. The CDR3 runs to 15 residues. Germline V CDR1 and CDR2: MNHNS, SASEGT. CDR3 coding DNA: TGTGCCAGCAAGAGGGCCCCAGAGTTGAACACTGAAGCTTTCTTT. Translating it yields CASKRAPELNTEAFF.

This clone was found once. The CDR3 here is CASSQESFGTDTQYF. The CDR3 DNA is TGTGCCAGCAGCCAAGAGTCCTTCGGCACAGATACGCAGTATTTT. The V call is TRBV4-2, the J call TRBJ2-3; D gene uncertain. The CDR3 spans 15 residues. Trimming left V 0 bases short and J 1 base short, with 8 bases between. Germline CDR1 is LGHNA and CDR2 is YNFKEQ.

In its sample, this clone was seen a few times. The CDR3 coding sequence is TGTGCCAGCAGCCCCAGGGGGTCGGACACTGAAGCTTTCTTT. Translated: CASSPRGSDTEAFF. The V call is TRBV7-9, the J call TRBJ1-1; 7 nucleotides match TRBD1. V dropped 5 bases and J dropped 3; count of bases not matched to a gene: 6. The CDR3 totals 14 residues. CDR1 is SEHNR and CDR2 is FQNEAQ in the germline V gene (reference sequence).

J is TRBJ1-5 and V is TRBV25-1; D is undetermined. Germline values: CDR1 MGHDK, CDR2 SYGVNS. Trimming removed 6 bases at V and 2 bases at J, with 14 bases between. The CDR3 runs to 15 residues. CDR3 sequence (DNA): TGTGCCAGCAGCGACTCCGGCGGCGGCAATCAGCCCCAGCATTTT. Protein: CASSDSGGGNQPQHF.

The rearrangement links TRBV2 to TRBJ2-1, with D possibly TRBD2 on 5 matching bases. The CDR3 consists of 15 residues. CDR1 SNHLY and CDR2 FYNNEI come from the germline V gene. V was cut by 8 bases and J by 0 bases, with 14 bases left in between. The CDR3 region is CASYPPDSSYNEQFF. For the CDR3, the DNA is TGTGCCAGCTACCCCCCGGACTCCTCCTACAATGAGCAGTTCTTC. Full variable domain (remainder filled in from reference TRBV2 and TRBJ2-1): EPEVTQTPSHQVTQMGQEVILRCVPISNHLYFYWYRQILGQKVEFLVSFYNNEISEKSEIFDDQFSVERPDGSNFTLKIRSTKLEDSAMYFCASYPPDSSYNEQFFGPGTRLTVL.

V usage is TRBV19 and J usage is TRBJ2-3; D uncertain. The CDR3 covers 13 residues. Trimming shortened V by 5 bases and J by 2 bases, and 8 bases separated the two germline ends. Germline loops: CDR1 LNHDA, CDR2 SQIVND (reference sequence). In nucleotides, the CDR3 is TGTGCCAGTAGTCCTCTACTCACAGATACGCAGTATTTT. It yields the protein CASSPLLTDTQYF.

This clone was seen more than once but under ten times. The genes are TRBV19 and TRBJ1-3; D unresolved. CDR3 length equals 13 residues. V was trimmed by 2 bases and J by 5 bases, leaving 7 bases between them. Germline V gene lookup returns CDR1 LNHDA and CDR2 SQIVND (reference sequence). The DNA for the CDR3 is TGTGCCAGTAGTATAACTTCCAGAAACACCATATATTTT. Translation: CASSITSRNTIYF.

V gene TRBV27 combines with J gene TRBJ2-5; D perhaps matches TRBD1 (7 bases). The germline gives CDR1 MNHEY, CDR2 SMNVEV (reference sequence). The V end lost 6 bases, the J end lost 1 base, and 15 bases lay between the germline ends. CDR3 length: 15 residues. In DNA, the CDR3 is TGTGCCAGCAGAACCAGGGGGGCGGGCCAAGAGACCCAGTACTTC. It codes for CASRTRGAGQETQYF.

The chain is built from TRBV6-1 and TRBJ1-2; D gene ambiguous. Trimming shortened V by 9 bases and J by 8 bases, and 19 bases separated the two germline ends. The CDR3 consists of 13 residues. In germline, CDR1 is MNHNS, CDR2 SASEGT. DNA for the CDR3: TGTGCCAGTAGAAGAGTTGTTGGTGAAGGCTACACCTTC. Its protein product is CASRRVVGEGYTF.

This sequence joins TRBV28 and TRBJ2-7, with 9 bases fitting TRBD2. Germline CDR1 reads MDHEN; CDR2 reads SYDVKM. V dropped 6 bases and J dropped 0; count of bases not matched to a gene: 15. The CDR3 loop spans 18 amino acids. The CDR3 DNA follows: TGTGCCAGCAGGGGCTTGGGGGTAGCGGGGGTGAACTCCTACGAGCAGTACTTC. It specifies CASRGLGVAGVNSYEQYF.

The V gene is TRBV6-1, the J gene TRBJ2-6; 7 bases map to TRBD1. The CDR3 contains 18 residues. The V gene end was trimmed by 2 bases and the J gene end by 0 bases; junction bases not matched to a gene: 7. Germline loops: CDR1 MNHNS, CDR2 SASEGT. The CDR3 sequence: CASSEFWTGTSGANVLTF. The CDR3 DNA reads TGTGCCAGCAGTGAATTTTGGACAGGTACCTCTGGGGCCAACGTCCTGACTTTC.

This chain connects TRBV25-1 to TRBJ1-1, with D tentatively TRBD1 (6 bases). Germline CDR1 is MGHDK and CDR2 is SYGVNS. There are 13 residues in the CDR3. The ends were cut back, 3 bases at V and 1 base at J, with 6 bases in the middle. DNA of the CDR3: TGTGCCAGCAGTGACAGGGGGAACACTGAAGCTTTCTTT. Translation: CASSDRGNTEAFF.

This clone was counted a few times. CDR3 sequence (DNA): TGTGCCAGCAGCTTGTACGGTATGAACACTGAAGCTTTCTTT. Amino acid sequence: CASSLYGMNTEAFF. This chain uses TRBV5-4 with TRBJ1-1; no firm D call. Germline CDR1 reads SGHNT; CDR2 reads YYREEE (reference sequence). The ends were cut back, 1 base at V and 0 bases at J, with 7 bases in the middle. The CDR3 loop spans 14 amino acids. Looking up the rest from reference TRBV5-4 and TRBJ1-1 gives the full variable domain: ETGVTQSPTHLIKTRGQQVTLRCSSQSGHNTVSWYQQALGQGPQFIFQYYREEENGRGNFPPRFSGLQFPNYSSELNVNALELDDSALYLCASSLYGMNTEAFFGQGTRLTVV.

This chain joins TRBV27 and TRBJ2-5; tentatively, D is TRBD2 (7 bases). CDR1 is MNHEY and CDR2 is SMNVEV in the germline V gene (reference sequence). This CDR3 region has 14 residues. Trimming shortened V by 8 bases and J by 4 bases, and 17 bases separated the two germline ends. This chain's CDR3 is CASGLGGQGETQYF. The DNA of the CDR3 is TGTGCCAGCGGGTTGGGGGGGCAGGGAGAGACCCAGTACTTC.

The V and J genes are TRBV4-1 and TRBJ2-5, with 9 nucleotides matching TRBD2. The CDR3 covers 16 residues. Per the germline V gene, CDR1 is MGHRA and CDR2 is YSYEKL. The V and J ends lost 4 bases and 1 base, in that order; junction bases with no gene match: 7. CDR3 sequence reads: CASSPGSGRFQETQYF. The CDR3 DNA is TGCGCCAGCAGCCCGGGAAGCGGGAGGTTCCAAGAGACCCAGTACTTC.

The chain has TRBV6-5 and TRBJ2-1; D unclear. The CDR3 is 16 amino acids. The germline CDR1 and CDR2 sequences are MNHEY and SVGAGI. V was shortened by 0 bases and J by 0 bases, with 9 bases between the two germline ends. The CDR3 here is CASSYSVSSSYNEQFF. As DNA, the CDR3 is TGTGCCAGCAGTTACTCAGTCTCGAGCTCCTACAATGAGCAGTTCTTC.

This clone was detected a few times. The chain links TRBV18 to TRBJ1-1; 8 nucleotides match TRBD1. Germline CDR1 reads KGHSH; CDR2 reads LQKENI. J lost 6 bases, V lost 2 bases, and 8 bases had no gene match. This CDR3 has 15 amino acids. In nucleotides, the CDR3 is TGTGCCAGCTCACCATCTGGGACAGGTGGGGCTGAAGCTTTCTTT. As protein: CASSPSGTGGAEAFF.

The V and J genes are TRBV7-9 and TRBJ2-3; 10 positions match TRBD1. V lost 3 bases and J lost 5; bases outside the gene matches: 5. The CDR3 is 15 amino acids. Germline V gives CDR1 SEHNR, CDR2 FQNEAQ (reference sequence). CDR3 nucleotide sequence: TGTGCCAGCAGCTTGGGGACAGGGGAAGGAGATACGCAGTATTTT. The encoded protein is CASSLGTGEGDTQYF.

Concerning this clone: One end of the junction varies from germline; a read error may be responsible. The chain uses TRBV5-1 and TRBJ1-2; D is undetermined. CDR1 and CDR2 from the germline V gene are SGHRS and YFSETQ. The CDR3 extends over 15 amino acids. CDR3 coding DNA: TGCGCCAGCAGCTTGGCGTACGGCCCAGGAAACGGCTACCCCTTC. It codes for CASSLAYGPGNGYPF.